This TCR beta chain originates from a study of CD8 T cells in ankylosing spondylitis. Study-wide points: With a CD8+ phenotype, disease-linked clones were relatively rare in peripheral blood. There was a TCR beta motif, made of eight highly homologous variants, that appeared characteristic of ankylosing spondylitis blood. Previously reported in reactive arthritis synovial fluid and blood were some of the motif variants.

TCRdb passed the 5' RACE reads through MiXCR, listing each CDR3 protein once. The table lists about 700,000 distinct CDR3 sequences, roughly 19% of them singletons. J was trimmed by 7 bases and V by 0 bases; bases with no gene match: 9. Per germline, CDR1 DFQATT and CDR2 SNEGSKA (reference sequence). There are 16 residues in the CDR3. A word on this clonotype: Antigen: not known.

This TCR derives from a male donor with ankylosing spondylitis. The chain recombines TRBV20-1 with TRBJ2-1, with TRBD2 matching 10 bases. The sample taken for sequencing was blood, either unsorted or a sorted T cell fraction (not recorded which). The CDR3 loop reads CSARDFSSGRSNEQFF. The CDR3 coding sequence is TGCAGTGCTAGAGATTTCTCTAGCGGGAGAAGTAATGAGCAGTTCTTC.